The clone carrying this TCR beta chain was seen just once. The antigen remains undetermined. The missing conserved phenylalanine or tryptophan at the end of this CDR3 makes a read error likely. RNA was extracted from bulk tissue without any cell sorting. Distant lung tissue was collected more than 3 cm away from the tumor edge. The sample is drawn from a study of tumor and adjacent non-tumor tissue in lung cancer. Study-wide context: There were some 11 adenocarcinoma, a couple of squamous cell carcinoma and 1 small cell lung cancer cases. Patients were aged about 31 to 76, 10 men and roughly 5 women, stage I to III.

Study-wide findings and caveats: TCR diversity was significantly greater in tumor than normal lung tissue. Tumor repertoires had a smaller top 100 clone share than normal lung.

This CDR3 is 14 amino acids long. Germline V gene sequence: CDR1 SGHAT, CDR2 FQNNGV. TCRbeta libraries were built with three rounds of nested PCR, modified from ARM-PCR. TCRdb reprocessed the multiplex PCR reads with MiXCR, giving one entry per CDR3 protein. This sample yields 60,000 to 80,000 distinct CDR3 sequences, of which around 70% are seen a single time; about a quarter belongs to the top ten. Sequences were obtained from distant non-tumor lung tissue. This receptor was identified in a woman aged 50 to 60 with non-small cell lung cancer. The V gene is TRBV11-2, the J gene TRBJ1-6; D is unresolved. CDR3 residues: CARSLAWDNSPLHC. The CDR3 region has the DNA TGTGCCAGAAGCTTAGCATGGGATAATTCACCCCTCCACTGT.